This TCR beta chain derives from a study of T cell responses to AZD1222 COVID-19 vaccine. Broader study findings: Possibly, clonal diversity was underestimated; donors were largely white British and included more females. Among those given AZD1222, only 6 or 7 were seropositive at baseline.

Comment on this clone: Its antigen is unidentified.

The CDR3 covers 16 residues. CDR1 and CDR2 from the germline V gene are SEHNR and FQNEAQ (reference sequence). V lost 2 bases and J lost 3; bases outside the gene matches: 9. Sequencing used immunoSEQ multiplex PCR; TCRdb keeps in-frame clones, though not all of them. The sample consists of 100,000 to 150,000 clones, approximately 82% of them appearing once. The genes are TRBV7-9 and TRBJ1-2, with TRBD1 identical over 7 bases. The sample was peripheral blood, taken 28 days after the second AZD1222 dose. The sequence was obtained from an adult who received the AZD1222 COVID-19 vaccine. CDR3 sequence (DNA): TGTGCCAGCAGCTTATACGGGGGACAGTGGGACTATGGCTACACCTTC. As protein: CASSLYGGQWDYGYTF.